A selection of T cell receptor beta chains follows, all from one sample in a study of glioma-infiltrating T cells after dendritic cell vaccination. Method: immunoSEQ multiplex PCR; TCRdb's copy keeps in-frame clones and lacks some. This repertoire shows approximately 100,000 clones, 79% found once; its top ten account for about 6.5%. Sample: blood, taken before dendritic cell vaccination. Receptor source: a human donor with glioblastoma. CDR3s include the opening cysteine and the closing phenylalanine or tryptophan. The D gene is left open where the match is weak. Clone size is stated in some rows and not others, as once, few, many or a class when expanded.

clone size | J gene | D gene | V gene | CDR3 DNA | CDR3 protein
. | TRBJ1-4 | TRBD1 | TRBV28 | TGTGCCTACAGGGGGTCGGATGAAAAACTGTTTTTT | CAYRGSDEKLFF
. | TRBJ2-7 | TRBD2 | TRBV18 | TGTGCCAGCTCACCGACTAGCGGGGACGAGCAGTACTTC | CASSPTSGDEQYF
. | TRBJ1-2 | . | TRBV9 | TGTGCCAGCAGCGTAGGGGGAAACGTCTTATCCAGAGGGGGCTACACCTTC | CASSVGGNVLSRGGYTF
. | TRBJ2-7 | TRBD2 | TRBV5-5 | TGTGCCAGCAGCCCCGGACTAGCGGGAGGGCCTTTCCTCTACGAGCAGTACTTC | CASSPGLAGGPFLYEQYF
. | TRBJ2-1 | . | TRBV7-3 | TGTGCCAGCAGCTCCTACGAGGGGGGGGGTGAGCAGTTCTTC | CASSSYEGGGEQFF
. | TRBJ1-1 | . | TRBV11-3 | TGTGCCAGCAGCTTAGAGGGCCTGAACACTGAAGCTTTCTTT | CASSLEGLNTEAFF
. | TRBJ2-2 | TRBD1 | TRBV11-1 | TGTGCCAGCAGCGGGACAGGGGGAGCGATGTACGGGGAGCTGTTTTTT | CASSGTGGAMYGELFF
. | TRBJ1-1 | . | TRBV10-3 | TGTGCCATCAGTGAGTCGAGGACAGCAATGAACACTGAAGCTTTCTTT | CAISESRTAMNTEAFF
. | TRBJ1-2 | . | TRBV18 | TGTGCCAGCTCGCGAGGACAGAGCAACTATGGCTACACCTTC | CASSRGQSNYGYTF
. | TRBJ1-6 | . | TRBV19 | TGTGCCAGTATTGACGCCCCCGGGAATTCACCCCTCCACTTT | CASIDAPGNSPLHF
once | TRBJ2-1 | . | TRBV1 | TGCACCAGCCCCGGACTAGCGGGGGGATTGGATGAGCAGTTCTTC | CTSPGLAGGLDEQFF
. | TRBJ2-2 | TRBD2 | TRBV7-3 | TGTGCCAGCAGCTTATCCCCCCCGGCACCGGGACTAGCGGGAGGGACCACCGGGGAGCTGTTTTTT | CASSLSPPAPGLAGGTTGELFF
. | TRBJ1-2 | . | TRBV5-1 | TGCGCCAGCAGCCAACGGGGGGGGACCTATGGCTACACCTTC | CASSQRGGTYGYTF
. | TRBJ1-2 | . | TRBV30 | TGTGCCTACTCTACTACTGGTGGCTACACCTTC | CAYSTTGGYTF
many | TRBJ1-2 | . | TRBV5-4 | TGTGCCAGCAGCTTGGACAAAAACTATGGCTACACCTTC | CASSLDKNYGYTF
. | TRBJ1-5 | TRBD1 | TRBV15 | TGTGCCACCAGCACCCTACCCGGGACAGGGGGTTACACTAGCAATCAGCCCCAGCATTTT | CATSTLPGTGGYTSNQPQHF
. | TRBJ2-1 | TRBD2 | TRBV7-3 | TGTGCCAGCAGCCCAATTAGCGGGGGGGCGAGGGATGAGCAGTTCTTC | CASSPISGGARDEQFF
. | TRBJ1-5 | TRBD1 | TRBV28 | TGTGCCAGCAGATCAACCCCGGGACAGGGCCTTCTCCATAGCAATCAGCCCCAGCATTTT | CASRSTPGQGLLHSNQPQHF
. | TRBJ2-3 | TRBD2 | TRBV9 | TGTGCCAGCAGCGTAGCCGGGACTAGCGGCACAGATACGCAGTATTTT | CASSVAGTSGTDTQYF
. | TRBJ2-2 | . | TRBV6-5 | TGTGCCAGCGAGGCAGGGCTTGAGACCGGGGAGCTGTTTTTT | CASEAGLETGELFF
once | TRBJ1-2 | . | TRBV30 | TGTGCCTGGGGGGTAGGGTTCGGACTAGGTGGCTACACCTTC | CAWGVGFGLGGYTF
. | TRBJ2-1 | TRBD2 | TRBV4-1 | TGCGCCAGCAGCCTCCTCCCAGCGGGGACCTCTAGTGAGCAGTTCTTC | CASSLLPAGTSSEQFF
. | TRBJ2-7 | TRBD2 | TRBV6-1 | TGTGCCAGCAGTCCACTAGCGGACCCTATCTACGAGCAGTACTTC | CASSPLADPIYEQYF
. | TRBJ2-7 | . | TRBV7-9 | TGTGCCAGCAGCTCGTACTACGAGCAGTACTTC | CASSSYYEQYF
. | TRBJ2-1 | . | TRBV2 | TGTGCCAGCAGGGAACAGGGTATTCGATACAATGAGCAGTTCTTC | CASREQGIRYNEQFF
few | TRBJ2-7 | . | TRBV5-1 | TGCGCCAGCAGCGGGGCGGGGGCTCACGAGCAGTACTTC | CASSGAGAHEQYF
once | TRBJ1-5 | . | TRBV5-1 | TGCGCCAGCAGCTTGGACAGTTATAGCAATCAGCCCCAGCATTTT | CASSLDSYSNQPQHF
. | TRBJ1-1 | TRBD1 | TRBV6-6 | TGTGCCAGCAGACCCGACAGGGGGTCGCTCACTGAAGCTTTCTTT | CASRPDRGSLTEAFF
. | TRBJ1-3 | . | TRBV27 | TGTGCCAGCAGTGCCAAGACAGGAGTTTTCTCTGGAAACACCATATATTTT | CASSAKTGVFSGNTIYF
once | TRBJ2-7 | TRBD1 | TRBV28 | TGTGCCAGCAGTCCCAGGGACAGGGGATATGAAGAGCAGTACTTC | CASSPRDRGYEEQYF
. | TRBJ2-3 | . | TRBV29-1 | TGCAGCGTTGAATTTCCTAGCGGCACAGATACGCAGTATTTT | CSVEFPSGTDTQYF
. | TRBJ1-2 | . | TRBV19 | TGTGCCAGTAGTATAGTAGGAGCTTTGGGCTATGGCTACACCTTC | CASSIVGALGYGYTF
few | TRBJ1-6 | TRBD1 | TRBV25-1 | TGTGCCAGCAGTAACCCGGGACAGGGGGCGCGGAATTCACCCCTCCACTTT | CASSNPGQGARNSPLHF
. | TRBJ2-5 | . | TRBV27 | TGTGCCAGCAGTCCCACTGGAGAGACCCAGTACTTC | CASSPTGETQYF
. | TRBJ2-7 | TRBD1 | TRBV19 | TGTGCCAGTCGGTACCGGGACAGGGGAACCTACGAGCAGTACTTC | CASRYRDRGTYEQYF
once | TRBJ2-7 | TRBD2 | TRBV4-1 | TGCGCCAGCAGCCTTGGGACTAGCGGGCTCTACGAGCAGTACTTC | CASSLGTSGLYEQYF
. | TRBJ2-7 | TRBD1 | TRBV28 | TGTGCCAGCAGCCGGACAGGGGGCAGTGAGCAGTACTTC | CASSRTGGSEQYF
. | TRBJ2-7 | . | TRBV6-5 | TGTGCCAGCAGTTCAAGACAGAAAGGCTCCTACGAACAGTACTTC | CASSSRQKGSYEQYF
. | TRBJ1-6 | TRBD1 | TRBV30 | TGTGCCTGGGCAAGGAGGACAGGCCATAGCTCCTATAATTCACCCCTCCACTTT | CAWARRTGHSSYNSPLHF
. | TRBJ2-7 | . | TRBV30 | TGTGCCTGGAGTGATCTTGTCACAGGGCGGTCCTACGAGCAGTACTTC | CAWSDLVTGRSYEQYF
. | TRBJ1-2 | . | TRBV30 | TGTGCCTGGAGTGTACCGCGGGCGGCCTACCTTAACTATGGCTACACCTTC | CAWSVPRAAYLNYGYTF